The 10 T cell receptor beta chains presented below share a single source sample, sequenced in a study of identical twins. From the 5' RACE reads, TCRdb called clonotypes with MiXCR, one entry per CDR3 protein. The table lists roughly 750,000 distinct CDR3 sequences, around 20% of them singletons. The sample also formed part of further work on T cells expressing NK-cell markers.

Material: PBMCs. The receptors originated from a woman between 18 and 30 years old in good health.

This clonotype was counted a few times. V usage is TRBV20-1 and J usage is TRBJ1-3, with D perhaps TRBD1 (6 bases). The CDR3 is 14 amino acids. Germline V gene sequence: CDR1 DFQATT, CDR2 SNEGSKA (reference sequence). The V gene lost 3 bases and the J gene lost 4 bases, with 13 bases spanning the gap. The CDR3 DNA sequence: TGCAGTGCTAGGCGACAGGACTCCGGAAACACCATATATTTT. It yields the protein CSARRQDSGNTIYF.

This clonotype has more than one count but fewer than ten. J is TRBJ2-5 and V is TRBV19; TRBD2 might be the D (6 bases). Looked up from germline, CDR1 is LNHDA and CDR2 is SQIVND (reference sequence). CDR3 length: 14 residues. V lost 4 bases, J lost 2 bases, and 11 bases lay in between. CDR3 nucleotides: TGTGCCAGTAGTACTCTGGCGGGGCAAGAGACCCAGTACTTC. Protein: CASSTLAGQETQYF.

There are a few counts of this clonotype. The V gene is TRBV7-9, the J gene TRBJ2-1; the D gene is possibly TRBD1 (5 bases). The germline V and J ends were trimmed by 3 bases and 5 bases, with 11 bases remaining between them. The CDR3 covers 14 residues. Germline-derived CDR1 and CDR2 are SEHNR and FQNEAQ (reference sequence). The CDR3 here is CASSFFQGNNEQFF. CDR3 DNA sequence: TGTGCCAGCAGCTTCTTTCAGGGCAACAATGAGCAGTTCTTC.

The chain is built from TRBV9 and TRBJ2-3; the D is unclear. CDR1 and CDR2 from the germline V gene are SGDLS and YYNGEE. The CDR3 is made up of 14 amino acids. The germline V and J ends were trimmed by 3 bases and 1 base, with 9 bases remaining between them. Written as DNA, the CDR3 is TGTGCCAGCAGCGCCGGGCTGGGCACAGATACGCAGTATTTT. This sequence encodes CASSAGLGTDTQYF.

The rearrangement uses TRBV7-9 and TRBJ2-1; the match to TRBD2 covers 7 bases. CDR1 is SEHNR and CDR2 is FQNEAQ in the germline V gene (reference sequence). The CDR3 extends over 16 amino acids. The J segment lost 1 base and the V segment lost 4 bases, leaving 7 bases of the junction unmatched. The CDR3 DNA reads TGTGCCAGCAGCTCGCCCACGGGGGGTTCCTACAATGAGCAGTTCTTC. Protein product: CASSSPTGGSYNEQFF.

This clonotype was counted a few times. This chain connects TRBV12-3 or TRBV12-4 to TRBJ1-6, with a tentative D call TRBD1 (6 bases). Trimming took off 6 bases at V and 9 bases at J, with 12 bases between the two ends. The CDR3 has 13 amino acids. CDR3: CASSLGAISPLHF. CDR3 sequence (DNA): TGTGCCAGCAGCTTGGGGGCGATTTCACCCCTCCACTTT.

This clonotype was detected only a few times. This sequence joins TRBV13 and TRBJ1-4; the D is unclear. Deletions cut 5 bases from V and 7 bases from J, with 11 bases between. CDR1 PRHDT and CDR2 FYEKMQ come from the germline V gene (reference sequence). The CDR3 is 13 amino acids. CDR3 in amino acids: CASSPARSEKLFF. The CDR3 coding sequence is TGTGCCAGCAGCCCCGCACGAAGTGAAAAACTGTTTTTT.

V usage is TRBV11-1 and J usage is TRBJ2-7; D assignment may be TRBD1 or TRBD2 (5 bases each). V lost 2 bases and J lost 0, with 23 bases in between. Germline V gene data show CDR1 as SGHAT and CDR2 as FQDESV (reference sequence). CDR3 length: 19 amino acids. The CDR3 spells CASSLSGTGPRTSSYEQYF. DNA for the CDR3: TGTGCCAGCAGCTTAAGTGGGACGGGACCAAGGACCAGCTCCTACGAGCAGTACTTC.

This clonotype was seen only a few times. The chain combines TRBV12-3 or TRBV12-4 with TRBJ1-4; no firm D call. V was pared by 6 bases and J by 10 bases, with 18 bases between. The CDR3 covers 14 residues. The DNA of the CDR3 is TGTGCCAGCAGCCTGGGAGGTCCGCGGGGAAAACTGTTTTTT. Translating gives CASSLGGPRGKLFF.

This clonotype occurred once. The junction departs from germline at one end; a sequencing error may be responsible. The chain couples TRBV2 to TRBJ2-3; possibly TRBD2 for D (7 bases). CDR3 length: 15 amino acids. Per the germline V gene, CDR1 is SNHLY and CDR2 is FYNNEI. The CDR3 coding sequence is TGTGCCAGCAGGGAAGGGGGGGCTAGCACAGATACGCAGTATTTT. Protein sequence: CASREGGASTDTQYF.